This TCR beta chain was documented in a study of OX40 agonist ivuxolimab in advanced cancers. Study summary: One patient with hepatocellular carcinoma and two with cutaneous melanoma, three in all, had partial responses.

Prior autoimmune disease or systemic immunosuppression barred patients. Overall study results and limits: The antigen specificity of the peripheral T cells (those that were expanded) was not determined.

Sequencing used immunoSEQ multiplex PCR; TCRdb keeps in-frame clones, though not all of them. The sample includes 58,000 or so clones, 75% to 90% of them seen just once. In regard to this clone: The antigen is undetermined.

CDR1 SNHLY and CDR2 FYNNEI come from the germline V gene. The length of the CDR3 is 11 residues. The V end was cut by 1 base, the J end by 9 bases, with 7 bases between. The rearrangement joins TRBV2 to TRBJ2-7; D gene ambiguous. The clonotype was recovered from an adult with an advanced solid tumor such as melanoma, head and neck, liver or kidney cancer. Sequenced here: CD4+ or CD8+ T cells sorted from blood, sampled in a trial of the OX40 agonist ivuxolimab. The CDR3 sequence is CASSEGERQYF. CDR3 coding DNA: TGTGCCAGCAGTGAAGGTGAAAGGCAGTACTTC.